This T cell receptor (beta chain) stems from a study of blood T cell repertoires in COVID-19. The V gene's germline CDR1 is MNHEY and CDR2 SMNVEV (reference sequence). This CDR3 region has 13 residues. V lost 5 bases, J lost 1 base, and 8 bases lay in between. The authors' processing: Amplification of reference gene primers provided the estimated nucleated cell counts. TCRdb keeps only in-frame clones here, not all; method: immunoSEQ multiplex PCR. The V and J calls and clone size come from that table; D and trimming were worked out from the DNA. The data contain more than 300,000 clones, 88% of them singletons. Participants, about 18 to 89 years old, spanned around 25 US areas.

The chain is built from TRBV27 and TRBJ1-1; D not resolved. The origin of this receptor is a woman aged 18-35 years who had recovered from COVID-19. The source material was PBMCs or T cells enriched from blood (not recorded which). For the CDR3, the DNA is TGTGCCAGCAGTGGACTCTCGAACACTGAAGCTTTCTTT. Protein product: CASSGLSNTEAFF.